The clone carrying this T cell receptor beta chain was seen more than once but under ten times. This entry comes from a study of shared clonotypes between healthy human individuals. The CDR3 consists of 15 residues. Germline loops: CDR1 LNHNV, CDR2 YYDKDF (reference sequence). Trimming pared 3 bases from V and 0 bases from J, leaving 9 bases between. Some clones are missing from TCRdb's copy, which holds only in-frame ones; the method was immunoSEQ multiplex PCR. The data hold about 2.4 million clones, with roughly 93% observed a single time. The material sequenced was naive CD4+ T cells from PBMCs. The subset was: CD45RA+ positively selected. This receptor was identified in a man younger than 35 in good health. Some clones in this sample may be carry-over from other donors' samples. This chain connects TRBV15 to TRBJ1-5; no reliable D call. The DNA of the CDR3 is TGTGCCACCAGCAGCGGCCCCCTTAGCAATCAGCCCCAGCATTTT. Residues: CATSSGPLSNQPQHF.